This T cell receptor (beta chain) was sequenced during a study of cytomegalovirus exposure and HLA in healthy donors. This clone was counted a single time. The germline V gene encodes CDR1 SGHRS and CDR2 YFSETQ. The CDR3 is made up of 14 amino acids. Losses at the gene ends were 4 bases for V and 1 base for J; bases not matched to a gene: 4. 60 Vbeta and 13 Jbeta primers were used in PCR. Profiling relied on immunoSEQ multiplex PCR, and the TCRdb table lists in-frame clones only, not all of them. The sample holds around 180,000 clones, over 75% seen once. The sequence came from a girl under three years old in good health and CMV-seronegative. The chain joins TRBV5-1 to TRBJ2-5; 7 bases agree with TRBD2. The sample was PBMCs. This chain's CDR3 is CASSQSGVQETQYF. CDR3 DNA sequence: TGCGCCAGCAGCCAAAGCGGGGTCCAAGAGACCCAGTACTTC.